This TCR beta chain stems from a study of T-cell memory formation after mild COVID-19. Overall study context: Among the donors, TCR clusters were largely specific to each donor.

TCRdb recomputed calls from the 5' RACE reads with MiXCR, one row per CDR3 protein. Found here are roughly 310,000 distinct CDR3 sequences, less than 20% of them singletons; the top ten hold about a fifth. The CDR3 sequence is 13 residues long. Between the trimmed V and J ends, which lost 6 bases and 3 bases, there was a span of 11 bases. CDR1 SGHAT and CDR2 FQNNGV come from the germline V gene. This clonotype was counted many times. Its specificity is not known. Study results and limitations: Pre-infection memory contained some responding clones, which suggested that cross-reactive memory had joined. The study found contracting CD4+ clones mainly in CM and EM and contracting CD8+ clones in EMRA. A second wave expanding day 15 to 37 was CD4+-biased; contracting clones were balanced.

The sequence derives from a man aged 18 to 29 who had mild COVID-19 (a few samples of this study predate the infection). Cell type and time point are not known. The V gene is TRBV11-2, the J gene TRBJ1-1, with D perhaps matching TRBD1 (5 bases). The sample consisted of PBMCs or a T cell subset sorted from them (not recorded which). CDR3 sequence reads: CASSFRVDTEAFF. For the CDR3, the DNA is TGTGCCAGCAGTTTCAGGGTGGACACTGAAGCTTTCTTT.